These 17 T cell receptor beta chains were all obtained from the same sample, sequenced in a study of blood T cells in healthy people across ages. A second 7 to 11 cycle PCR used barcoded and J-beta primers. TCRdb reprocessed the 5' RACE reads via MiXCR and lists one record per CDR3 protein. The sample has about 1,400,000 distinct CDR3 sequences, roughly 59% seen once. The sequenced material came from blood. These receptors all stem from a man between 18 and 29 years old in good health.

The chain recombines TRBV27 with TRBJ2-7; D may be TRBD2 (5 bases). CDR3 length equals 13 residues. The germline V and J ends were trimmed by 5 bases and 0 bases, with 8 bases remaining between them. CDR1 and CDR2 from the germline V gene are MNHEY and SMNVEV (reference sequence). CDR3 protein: CASSTGNSYEQYF. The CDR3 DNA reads TGTGCCAGCAGTACGGGGAACTCCTACGAGCAGTACTTC.

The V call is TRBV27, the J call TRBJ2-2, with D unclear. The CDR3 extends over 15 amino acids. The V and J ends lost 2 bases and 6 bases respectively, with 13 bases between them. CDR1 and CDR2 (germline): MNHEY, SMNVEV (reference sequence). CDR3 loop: CASSLQPKASGELFF. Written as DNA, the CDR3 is TGTGCCAGCAGTTTACAACCTAAGGCATCCGGGGAGCTGTTTTTT.

This chain's CDR3 is CASRSKQETQYF. The CDR3 DNA follows: TGTGCCAGCAGATCCAAGCAAGAGACCCAGTACTTC. The rearrangement uses TRBV28 and TRBJ2-5; no firm D call. Germline V gene lookup returns CDR1 MDHEN and CDR2 SYDVKM. The CDR3 contains 12 residues. The germline V and J ends were trimmed by 6 bases and 2 bases, with 7 bases remaining between them.

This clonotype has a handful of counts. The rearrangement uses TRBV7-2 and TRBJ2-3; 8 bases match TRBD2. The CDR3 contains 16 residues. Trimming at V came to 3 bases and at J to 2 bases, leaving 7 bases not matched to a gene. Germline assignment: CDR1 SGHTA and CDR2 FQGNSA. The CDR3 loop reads CASSLTAGGYTDTQYF. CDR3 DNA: TGTGCCAGCAGCTTGACGGCGGGGGGTTACACAGATACGCAGTATTTT.

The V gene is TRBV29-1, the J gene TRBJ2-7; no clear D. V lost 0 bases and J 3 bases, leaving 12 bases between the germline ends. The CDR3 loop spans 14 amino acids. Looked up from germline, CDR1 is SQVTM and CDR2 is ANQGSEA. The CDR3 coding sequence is TGCAGCGTTGAAGATAGAAACAGAAACTACGAGCAGTACTTC. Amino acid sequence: CSVEDRNRNYEQYF.

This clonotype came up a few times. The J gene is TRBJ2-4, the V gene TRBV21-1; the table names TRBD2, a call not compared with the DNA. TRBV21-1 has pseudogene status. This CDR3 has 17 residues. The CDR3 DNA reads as TGTGCCAGCAGCCCTAAGACAGTCTTTTGGAATTTAGGGGAGCAGTACTTC. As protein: CASSPKTVFWNLGEQYF.

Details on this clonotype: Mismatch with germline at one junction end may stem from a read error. DNA for the CDR3: TGTGCCAGCAGTGTAGCGTCGCTCGAGACCCAGTACTTC. Amino acid sequence: CASSVASLETQYF. The chain carries TRBV12-3 or TRBV12-4 and TRBJ2-7; D perhaps matches TRBD2 (5 bases). The DNA matches TRBJ2-5 better at its end, which makes the J call doubtful. This CDR3 is built from 13 residues.

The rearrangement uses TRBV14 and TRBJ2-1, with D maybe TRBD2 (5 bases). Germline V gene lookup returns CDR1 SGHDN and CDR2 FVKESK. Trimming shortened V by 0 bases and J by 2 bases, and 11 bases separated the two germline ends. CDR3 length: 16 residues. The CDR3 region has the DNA TGTGCCAGCAGCCAAGACGACGGGAAACCCTACAATGAGCAGTTCTTC. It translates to CASSQDDGKPYNEQFF.

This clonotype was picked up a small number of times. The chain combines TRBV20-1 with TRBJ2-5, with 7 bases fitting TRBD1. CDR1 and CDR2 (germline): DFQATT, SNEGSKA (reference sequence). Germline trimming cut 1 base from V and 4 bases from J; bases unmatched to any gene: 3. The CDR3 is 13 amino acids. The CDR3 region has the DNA TGCAGTGCTAGAGGACAGGGCCGAGAGACCCAGTACTTC. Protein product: CSARGQGRETQYF.

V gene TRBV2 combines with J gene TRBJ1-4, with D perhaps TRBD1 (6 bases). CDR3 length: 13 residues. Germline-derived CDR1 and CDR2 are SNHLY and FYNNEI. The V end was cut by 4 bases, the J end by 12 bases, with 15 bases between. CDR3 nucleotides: TGTGCCAGCAGTGGGCTCTGGGGGGGCGAACTGTTTTTT. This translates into CASSGLWGGELFF.

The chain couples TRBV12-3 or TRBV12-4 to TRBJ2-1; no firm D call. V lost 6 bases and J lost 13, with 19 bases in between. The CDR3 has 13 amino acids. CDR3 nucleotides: TGTGCCAGCAGCCCGGGCCAGATCACCCCCCAGTTCTTC. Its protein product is CASSPGQITPQFF.

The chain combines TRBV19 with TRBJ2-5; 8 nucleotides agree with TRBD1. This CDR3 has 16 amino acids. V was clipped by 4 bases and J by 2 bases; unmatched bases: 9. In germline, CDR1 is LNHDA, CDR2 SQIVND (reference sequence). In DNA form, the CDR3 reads TGTGCCAGTAGTACCACCGGACAGGGACTGCAAGAGACCCAGTACTTC. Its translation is CASSTTGQGLQETQYF. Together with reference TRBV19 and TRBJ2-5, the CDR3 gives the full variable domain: DGGITQSPKYLFRKEGQNVTLSCEQNLNHDAMYWYRQDPGQGLRLIYYSQIVNDFQKGDIAEGYSVSREKKESFPLTVTSAQKNPTAFYLCASSTTGQGLQETQYFGPGTRLLVL.

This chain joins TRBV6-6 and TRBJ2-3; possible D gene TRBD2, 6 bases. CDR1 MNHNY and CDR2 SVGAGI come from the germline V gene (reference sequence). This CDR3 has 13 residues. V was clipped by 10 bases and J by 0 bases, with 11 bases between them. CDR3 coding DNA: TGTGCCATACGGAGGGCTAGCACAGATACGCAGTATTTT. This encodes CAIRRASTDTQYF.

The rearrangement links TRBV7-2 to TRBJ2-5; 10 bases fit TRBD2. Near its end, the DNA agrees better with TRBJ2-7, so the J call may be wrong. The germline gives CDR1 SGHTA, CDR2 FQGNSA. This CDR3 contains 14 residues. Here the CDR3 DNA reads TGTGCCAGCAGCAAAGTCGGGACTAGCGACGAGCAGTACTTC. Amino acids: CASSKVGTSDEQYF.

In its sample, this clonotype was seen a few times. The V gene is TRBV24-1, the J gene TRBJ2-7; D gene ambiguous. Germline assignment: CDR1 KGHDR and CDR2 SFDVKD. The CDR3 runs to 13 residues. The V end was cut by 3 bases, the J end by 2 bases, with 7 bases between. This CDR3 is CATSDPLTYEQYF. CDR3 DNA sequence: TGTGCCACCAGTGATCCACTAACCTACGAGCAGTACTTC.

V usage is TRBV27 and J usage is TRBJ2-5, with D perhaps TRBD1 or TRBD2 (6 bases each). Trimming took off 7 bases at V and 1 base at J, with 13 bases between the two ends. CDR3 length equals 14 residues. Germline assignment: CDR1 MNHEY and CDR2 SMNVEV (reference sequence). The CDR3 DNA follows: TGTGCCAGCAAGGGCGGGGACACCCAAGAGACCCAGTACTTC. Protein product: CASKGGDTQETQYF.

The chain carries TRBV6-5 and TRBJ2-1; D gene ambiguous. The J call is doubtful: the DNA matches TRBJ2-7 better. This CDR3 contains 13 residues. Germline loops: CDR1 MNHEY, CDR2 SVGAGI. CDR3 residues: CASSYSRVVEQYF. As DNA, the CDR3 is TGTGCCAGCAGTTACTCGCGAGTGGTCGAGCAGTACTTC.